Below are 8 T cell receptor beta chains sequenced from a single sample in a study of cytomegalovirus exposure and HLA in healthy donors. 13 Jbeta primers and 60 Vbeta primers were used for the PCR. The method was immunoSEQ multiplex PCR; TCRdb's version includes in-frame clones alone and lacks a portion of them. The repertoire holds 200,000 to 300,000 clones, with approximately 84% as singletons. Sequencing used PBMCs. These receptors originate from a girl aged 2-9 years in good health and CMV-seronegative.

The CDR3 loop is CATLRSGKAYGYTF. In nucleotides, the CDR3 is TGTGCCACCCTTCGTTCAGGGAAGGCCTATGGCTACACCTTC. V and J are TRBV6-1 and TRBJ1-2; D is possibly TRBD1 (5 bases). The length of the CDR3 is 14 residues. V was pared by 10 bases and J by 4 bases, with 19 bases between. Looked up from germline, CDR1 is MNHNS and CDR2 is SASEGT.

This clone was observed a few times. The chain is built from TRBV11-2 and TRBJ2-7; D is unresolved. Per the germline V gene, CDR1 is SGHAT and CDR2 is FQNNGV. V lost 2 bases, J lost 1 base, and 9 bases lay in between. This CDR3 is built from 14 residues. The CDR3 bases are TGTGCCAGCAGCTTAAGCGCCCTATCCTACGAGCAGTACTTC. Translating it yields CASSLSALSYEQYF.

The rearrangement joins TRBV23-1 to TRBJ1-5; possibly TRBD1 for D (6 bases). TRBV23-1 is known as an ORF, though its function is uncertain. The CDR3 is 14 amino acids. Trimming shortened V by 3 bases and J by 7 bases, and 13 bases separated the two germline ends. In nucleotides, the CDR3 is TGCGCCAGCAGTCAGGCCAGGGGATGGCAGCCCCAGCATTTT. This encodes CASSQARGWQPQHF.

This rearrangement joins TRBV5-4 to TRBJ2-7; the D gene is possibly TRBD2 (5 bases). Germline CDR1 is SGHNT and CDR2 is YYREEE (reference sequence). The CDR3 runs 14 residues. Trimming stripped 4 bases from V and 2 bases from J, with 13 bases between. The CDR3 DNA reads as TGTGCCAGCAGCCTCTCCCCGGGGACCTACGAGCAGTACTTC. It is translated as CASSLSPGTYEQYF.

The V and J genes are TRBV7-9 and TRBJ2-5; TRBD1 matches at 7 bases. The length of the CDR3 is 14 residues. V lost 5 bases to trimming and J lost 3 bases; unmatched junction nucleotides: 6. Germline CDR1 reads SEHNR; CDR2 reads FQNEAQ (reference sequence). In DNA form, the CDR3 reads TGTGCCAGCAGCCAGGGACAGCCGAAAGAGACCCAGTACTTC. It specifies CASSQGQPKETQYF.

The rearrangement uses TRBV4-1 and TRBJ1-2; TRBD1 matches 9 bases. V trimming: 4 bases; J trimming: 5 bases; junction bases outside the gene matches: 5. The germline V gene has CDR1 MGHRA and CDR2 YSYEKL. The CDR3 runs 14 residues. CDR3 in amino acids: CASSRTGAGYGYTF. For the CDR3, the DNA is TGCGCCAGCAGCCGGACAGGGGCGGGTTATGGCTACACCTTC.

The CDR3 bases are TGTGCCAGCAGTGTGGACACCTTGGGCACTGAAGCTTTCTTT. This codes for CASSVDTLGTEAFF. This chain links TRBV2 with TRBJ1-1; D may be TRBD1 (5 bases). CDR1 is SNHLY and CDR2 is FYNNEI in the germline V gene. There are 14 residues in the CDR3. The V end lost 4 bases, the J end lost 4 bases, and 13 bases lay between the germline ends.

This clone was counted between two and nine times. The V and J genes are TRBV5-1 and TRBJ2-3, with 8 positions matching TRBD2. CDR3 length equals 15 residues. The germline gives CDR1 SGHRS, CDR2 YFSETQ. The ends lost 1 base at V and 0 bases at J; junction bases unmatched: 1. This CDR3 is CASSLPGGSTDTQYF. The CDR3 DNA reads TGCGCCAGCAGCTTGCCGGGGGGGAGCACAGATACGCAGTATTTT.